The T cell receptor beta chain described here comes from a study of cytomegalovirus exposure and HLA in healthy donors (dated 2017 in TCRdb). Context from the whole study: According to an earlier analysis of around 600 of the donors, about 179 million T cells yielded roughly 110 million unique TCR beta sequences and about 300 Gb of sequence data. An early release that covered 640 HLA-typed donors contained approximately 300 gigabases of sequencing data and 70 million to 100 million unique TCR sequences. Of the roughly 390 genotyped donors, 81% were placed in the genetic ancestry cluster associated with self-reported Caucasian donors. The study aimed to test whether cataloging public T cell receptors could reveal signatures of past pathogen exposure. The T cell repertoires of 670 or so subjects were profiled by immunosequencing and related to cytomegalovirus serostatus. Besides the first cohort of around 700 subjects, a separate validation cohort made up of around 120 different subjects was used. The study combined high-throughput TCR immunosequencing, statistical association of individual TCRs with disease status, and machine learning to predict cytomegalovirus infection status. To study patterns of TCR occurrence, a later analysis re-analyzed previously published TCR beta repertoires from 666 donors and added high-resolution HLA genotyping. The later analysis used no new phenotypic data to find candidate immune exposures, relying instead on TCR beta sequences and their occurrence across donors. An earlier analysis of roughly 600 of the donors used high-throughput TCR beta sequencing to judge whether each TCR beta V gene segment behaved as functional or pseudogenic. Donor age, sex, ethnicity and CMV serostatus were compiled together with the repertoire data. In a later genetic analysis, genome-wide SNP genotypes for about 65% of the 666 donors were used, and that subset was treated as a discovery cohort. Every repertoire in the discovery cohort had been generated on one and the same sequencing platform. HLA typing included class I and class II loci at four-digit resolution. The number of donors typed differed by locus, with about 629-630 for A, B, C, DRB1 and DQB1, approximately 500 for DQA1, about 610 for DPA1, and 400 to 490 for DPB1. Roughly 5 DR-DQ haplotypes were handled as single units for association and clustering because linkage in the cohort was strong. Among roughly 400 genotyped donors of the cohort, an average of approximately 220,000 unique TCR beta nucleotide sequences was sequenced per donor, of which roughly 17% were non-productive.

What the study reported, not specific to this receptor: Broadly in line with IMGT annotations, most TCR beta V segments showed up in productive rearrangements about 90% or about 30% of the time in an earlier analysis of 450 to 600 of the donors. Specific HLA alleles were associated with roughly 16,000 TCR beta sequences at a false discovery rate of 0.05 in a later analysis. According to a later genetic analysis, donors in an Asian-associated ancestry cluster had fewer N-insertions in productive TCRs than the approximately 650-donor mean. A total of roughly 160 TCR beta chains were listed by the study as associated with cytomegalovirus. A further reported finding was that TCR beta sequences accurately predicted the HLA-A and HLA-B alleles for most subjects in the first cohort. For the cohort, immune exposure information was limited to CMV serostatus. Only TCR beta chains were sequenced in this cohort, and the absence of alpha or paired-chain data limited detectable features. A later analysis found that most CMV-associated TCR beta chains appeared HLA-restricted, with HLA associations seemingly driven largely by CMV exposure. A few of the identified cytomegalovirus-associated TCR beta chains were confirmed in vitro to be specific for cytomegalovirus antigens. Compared with equally common non-associated chains, HLA-associated TCR beta chains in a later analysis were more clonally expanded and had lower generation probabilities. According to a later analysis, parvovirus B19, influenza, CMV and Epstein-Barr virus appeared linked to several top co-occurrence clusters. Because HLA typing was missing for some donors at each locus, association tests included only the typed subset. In both the original and validation cohorts, the classifier was reported to diagnose cytomegalovirus status with high specificity and sensitivity. Most TCR sequences were seen in very few donors, while some public TCRs were found in many individuals. Some 16 rarely observed V segments, including chromosome 9 orphons, were excluded from the earlier analysis of almost 600 of the donors because counts were too low. A later genetic analysis associated a missense DCLRE1C variant with V-gene and J-gene trimming of TCR beta chains, and an independent cohort replicated the association. The authors suggested that the approach could potentially be extended to other disease states and immunological phenotypes. A cluster of highly shared sequence variants was judged likely to be a technical artifact of the sequencing pipeline. When HLA alleles, especially DR and DQ, strongly co-occurred, attributing TCR associations to individual alleles was difficult. Roughly uniform sequencing depth across donors was assumed in presence/absence analyses, although this assumption may not hold. In a later analysis, the rate of TCR association differed among HLA loci, with DRB1 alleles having the most associated TCRs and HLA-C alleles having the fewest. Some IMGT-functional V segments, including TRBV6-2 and TRBV6-3, could not be told apart with the 87-base-pair reads, so those segments were excluded. Correlated functional status among segregating V segments might be attributable to linkage disequilibrium, but an unknown experimental factor could not be ruled out.

The cohort consisted of fewer than 700 healthy bone marrow donors. All cohort members were sampled while nominally healthy, although unrecorded immune exposures were likely present. The donor tested CMV seronegative and was one of the 352 seronegative cohort members. Every donor gave a peripheral blood sample, and the peripheral blood mononuclear cells from that sample were used for TCR beta sequencing. Genomic DNA was extracted from the blood cell samples with the Qiagen DNeasy Blood Extraction Kit. A distance of 14 bases separates the germline ends of V and J, which lose 11 bases and 0 bases respectively. Per the germline V gene, MNHEY is the CDR1 and SVGAGI is the CDR2. The CDR3 runs 13 residues from the cysteine to the phenylalanine. Of the read, only the CDR3 DNA is kept; its 39 bases are in frame from base 1. Libraries were constructed by the immunoSEQ multiplex PCR assay. For the multiplex PCR, a mixture combining 60 forward primers for TCR Vbeta segments and 13 reverse primers for TCR Jbeta segments was used. The CDR3 region of rearranged TCR beta genes was amplified from genomic DNA with a multiplex PCR assay. The amplified TCR beta libraries were sequenced on the Illumina HiSeq System as 87-base-pair reads. Turning to the authors' computational methods: A later analysis tallied roughly 76 million unique TCR beta chains across the 666 repertoires, and approximately 12 million of those chains were shared by two or more donors. Raw reads were error-corrected and collapsed into unique sequences by a nearest-neighbor algorithm in which closely related sequences were merged to remove PCR and sequencing errors. V, D and J gene segments were assigned by aligning CDR3 sequences to IMGT reference sequences. Each retained sequence needed at least a six-nucleotide match to both a V gene segment and a J gene segment. Rearrangements were classified as productive when the CDR3 lacked stop codons and remained in frame with V and J, and all other rearrangements were classified as non-productive. CDR3 was defined by IMGT convention, running from the second conserved V-encoded cysteine to the conserved J-encoded phenylalanine. The earlier analysis of a few hundred of the donors excluded sequences that lacked an unambiguous match to a single V gene segment. In an earlier analysis of a few hundred of the donors, V segments were called functional above 56.7% productive rearrangements and were called segregating when the between-donor standard deviation exceeded 5%. To diagnose cytomegalovirus status from the catalog of TCR beta chain sequences, a statistical classification framework was built. In a later analysis, V and J genes were assigned by comparing TCR nucleotide sequences against IMGT/GENE-DB human TR gene sequences. The TCRdist pipeline was used in a later analysis to assign CDR3 sequences and most-parsimonious VDJ recombination scenarios. In a later analysis, each TCR beta chain was defined by its CDR3 amino acid sequence together with its V-gene family, and reads without a unique V-gene family were excluded. As a way to deal with suspected cross-contamination and a sequencing artifact, a later analysis dropped 450 to 600 nucleotide sequences that were highly shared and had low generation probability. For each public chain, a later analysis derived a clonal expansion index from normalized ranks of inferred template counts within each repertoire. In a later analysis, generation probabilities were computed with a VDJ recombination model fitted to out-of-frame rearrangements, and the resulting probabilities were checked against IGoR. A later analysis scored TCR-TCR, TCR-HLA and TCR-CMV co-occurrence with hypergeometric tests, applying a repertoire-size bias correction to TCR pairs. To estimate false discovery rates, a later analysis permuted the HLA or CMV assignments 20 times. A later analysis grouped co-occurring TCRs with DBSCAN, adding TCRdist sequence similarity when clustering within HLA-allele-positive subsets. Repertoires with fewer than 30,000 or more than 120,000 public chains were left out of co-occurrence clustering, as were about 5 repertoires with anomalous nucleotide sharing. TCRdb took over this immuneACCESS table, retaining in-frame rearrangements with V and J assigned. Such tables are incomplete; in checked studies, under half of the missing clones stem from an unresolved V gene, and the remainder is unexplained. V, J and clone size are taken as reported in that table, and D and trimming were inferred from the DNA itself. This sample has fewer than 150,000 clones in its table, and 60% to 85% of those were observed once. Jointly, the top ten make up around 2.9% of the sample.

About this clone itself: Its antigen is currently not known. No base-level quality is on record; no much larger clone is a single base apart.

Rearrangement joined TRBV6-5 to TRBJ2-7, and perhaps TRBD2 as D gene, on 5 matching bases. The sequencing input was PBMCs. The clonotype originates from a man aged 25 to 40 in good health and CMV-seronegative. The nucleotide sequence reads TGTGCCGGACTTCGACTCTCCTCCTACGAGCAGTACTTC. This yields the protein CAGLRLSSYEQYF.